This TCR beta chain was documented in a study of glioma-infiltrating T cells after dendritic cell vaccination. At the level of the study: At biweekly intervals, patients got three intradermal dendritic cell vaccine injections.

Primers: 60 V beta forward and 13 J beta reverse. The table came from immunoSEQ multiplex PCR; TCRdb's copy has only in-frame clones and leaves some out. This repertoire shows about 82,000 clones, less than 90% found once; its top ten account for less than 7.5%. CDR1 and CDR2 (germline): SGHNT, YYREEE (reference sequence). V lost 6 bases, J lost 0 bases, and 9 bases lay in between. The CDR3 has 13 residues. Time point meaning: after dendritic cell vaccination, including at tumor progression/relapse. Selection required adequate fresh-frozen tumor tissue plus more than two years' survival data. This chain links TRBV5-4 with TRBJ2-5; D remains ambiguous. This receptor was obtained from a human donor with glioblastoma. Sequencing used blood, obtained after dendritic cell vaccination. Here the CDR3 reads CASNEEYQETQYF. CDR3 sequence (DNA): TGTGCCAGCAATGAAGAGTACCAAGAGACCCAGTACTTC. The full variable domain, its missing parts supplied by reference TRBV5-4 and TRBJ2-5, is ETGVTQSPTHLIKTRGQQVTLRCSSQSGHNTVSWYQQALGQGPQFIFQYYREEENGRGNFPPRFSGLQFPNYSSELNVNALELDDSALYLCASNEEYQETQYFGPGTRLLVL.